The 24 T cell receptor beta chains below all came from one sample that was sequenced in a study of blood T cells in healthy people across ages. The second PCR ran about 6 to 11 cycles with a sample-barcoded 5' primer and J-beta primers. Each CDR3 protein is one row after TCRdb ran MiXCR on the 5' RACE reads. The sample holds about 930,000 distinct CDR3 sequences, under 35% seen once. These data were likewise used in another study, on T cells of mothers and their children.

What was sequenced was blood. These receptors all stem from a middle-aged woman in good health.

The sample holds many counts of this clonotype. The CDR3 bases are TGTGCCAGCAGTTACGAGGGGGAGTATGGCTACACCTTC. Translating gives CASSYEGEYGYTF. V gene TRBV6-5 combines with J gene TRBJ1-2, with D possibly being TRBD1 (6 bases). V was shortened by 2 bases and J by 5 bases, with 9 bases between the two germline ends. The CDR3 has 13 amino acids. Germline V gene sequence: CDR1 MNHEY, CDR2 SVGAGI.

This clonotype was recorded at least ten times. The CDR3 DNA sequence: TGTGCCAGCAGCCCCACCGGGACTAGCGGGGCGACCACCTACGAGCAGTACTTC. Translating it yields CASSPTGTSGATTYEQYF. V is TRBV9 and J is TRBJ2-7; 13 nucleotides match TRBD2. After removal of 4 bases from V and 2 bases from J, the junction contained 12 bases not matched to a gene. CDR3 length: 18 residues. Germline CDR1 reads SGDLS; CDR2 reads YYNGEE. Looking up the rest from reference TRBV9 and TRBJ2-7 gives the full variable domain: DSGVTQTPKHLITATGQRVTLRCSPRSGDLSVYWYQQSLDQGLQFLIQYYNGEERAKGNILERFSAQQFPDLHSELNLSSLELGDSALYFCASSPTGTSGATTYEQYFGPGTRLTVT.

The chain couples TRBV5-6 to TRBJ2-4; D uncertain. Germline lookup yields CDR1 SGHDT and CDR2 YYEEEE. V was shortened by 0 bases and J by 3 bases, with 7 bases between the two germline ends. The CDR3 covers 14 residues. CDR3 amino acids: CASSLVEFKNIQYF. The CDR3 DNA follows: TGTGCCAGCAGCTTGGTTGAGTTCAAAAACATTCAGTACTTC.

The chain recombines TRBV7-2 with TRBJ1-1; weak D call: TRBD1 (6 bases). CDR1 is SGHTA and CDR2 is FQGNSA in the germline V gene. The CDR3 spans 16 residues. V was cut by 5 bases and J by 4 bases, with 20 bases left in between. CDR3 sequence (DNA): TGTGCCAGCAGCCCCCAAGTCCTGGGGGCGAGCACTGAAGCTTTCTTT. It is translated as CASSPQVLGASTEAFF.

The rearrangement uses TRBV10-3 and TRBJ1-2; D unclear. CDR1 is ENHRY, CDR2 SYGVKD, per germline. Trimming pared 0 bases from V and 8 bases from J, leaving 19 bases between. The CDR3 has 16 residues. The CDR3 loop is CAISESQFASVEGYTF. CDR3 sequence (DNA): TGTGCCATCAGTGAGTCGCAGTTCGCGAGTGTAGAAGGCTACACCTTC.

The rearrangement uses TRBV15 and TRBJ2-1; unclear D gene. V gave up 3 bases and J gave up 8 bases, with 8 bases separating them. CDR1 and CDR2 (germline): LNHNV, YYDKDF (reference sequence). This CDR3 is 12 amino acids long. The CDR3: CATSRTNDEQFF. CDR3 nucleotides: TGTGCCACCAGCAGGACCAACGATGAGCAGTTCTTC. Complete variable domain (other parts from reference TRBV15 and TRBJ2-1): DAMVIQNPRYQVTQFGKPVTLSCSQTLNHNVMYWYQQKSSQAPKLLFHYYDKDFNNEADTPDNFQSRRPNTSFCFLDIRSPGLGDTAMYLCATSRTNDEQFFGPGTRLTVL.

This clonotype was observed a few times. This chain connects TRBV7-2 to TRBJ1-5; D is perhaps TRBD1 (6 bases). V shed 5 bases and J shed 7 bases, with 12 bases lying between them. Germline V gene data show CDR1 as SGHTA and CDR2 as FQGNSA. CDR3 length: 13 residues. The CDR3 region has the DNA TGTGCCAGCAGCATCACAGGGATCCAGCCCCAGCATTTT. As protein: CASSITGIQPQHF.

This clonotype appeared many times. The chain employs TRBV25-1 and TRBJ2-5; weak D call: TRBD1 (6 bases). Germline V gene sequence: CDR1 MGHDK, CDR2 SYGVNS. The CDR3 sequence is 14 residues long. V lost 2 bases, J lost 2 bases, and 9 bases lay in between. CDR3 amino acids: CASSEGQPQETQYF. CDR3 DNA sequence: TGTGCCAGCAGTGAAGGACAGCCACAAGAGACCCAGTACTTC.

This clonotype was picked up a small number of times. The chain recombines TRBV12-3 or TRBV12-4 with TRBJ1-2; a possible D gene is TRBD1 (6 bases). Trimming took 4 bases from V and 5 from J, leaving 17 bases between them. The CDR3 loop spans 15 amino acids. The CDR3 DNA follows: TGTGCCAGCAGTTCGAGAGGACAGTCCTTTTATGGCTACACCTTC. Amino acids: CASSSRGQSFYGYTF.

There are many counts of this clonotype. The chain combines TRBV28 with TRBJ2-4; no reliable D call. V lost 6 bases to trimming and J lost 0 bases, with 12 bases between them. The germline V gene encodes CDR1 MDHEN and CDR2 SYDVKM. CDR3 size: 15 residues. CDR3 sequence: CASSLTDGAKNIQYF. In DNA, the CDR3 is TGTGCCAGCAGCTTAACTGACGGAGCCAAAAACATTCAGTACTTC.

This clonotype was detected ten times or more. In DNA form, the CDR3 reads TGTGCCAGCAGCTTAAACGGACTAGGGGCCTACAATGAGCAGTTCTTC. Translated: CASSLNGLGAYNEQFF. The J gene is TRBJ2-1, the V gene TRBV7-3, with 7 bases that match TRBD2. Losses at the gene ends were 1 base for V and 2 bases for J; bases not matched to a gene: 5. There are 16 residues in the CDR3. The V gene's germline CDR1 is SGHTA and CDR2 FQGTGA.

The genes are TRBV20-1 and TRBJ2-1, with D maybe TRBD2 (7 bases). Germline loops: CDR1 DFQATT, CDR2 SNEGSKA (reference sequence). This CDR3 comprises 16 residues. V gave up 1 base and J gave up 8 bases, with 21 bases separating them. The CDR3 DNA reads as TGCAGTGCTAGAGGGGGGGCGGGGGAAAGGTTCGATGAGCAGTTCTTC. It yields the protein CSARGGAGERFDEQFF.

This clonotype occurred many times. J is TRBJ2-7 and V is TRBV15, with a weak D call TRBD1 (6 bases). CDR3 length: 17 residues. V lost 2 bases and J 2 bases, leaving 19 bases between the germline ends. Germline-derived CDR1 and CDR2 are LNHNV and YYDKDF (reference sequence). The CDR3 is CATSRSRGQPGTYEQYF. The CDR3 coding sequence is TGTGCCACCAGCAGATCCCGAGGACAGCCCGGTACCTACGAGCAGTACTTC. The full variable domain, completed using reference TRBV15 and TRBJ2-7, is DAMVIQNPRYQVTQFGKPVTLSCSQTLNHNVMYWYQQKSSQAPKLLFHYYDKDFNNEADTPDNFQSRRPNTSFCFLDIRSPGLGDTAMYLCATSRSRGQPGTYEQYFGPGTRLTVT.

Only a few counts were recorded for this clonotype. This chain links TRBV7-8 with TRBJ2-3; 11 nucleotides agree with TRBD1. Per the germline V gene, CDR1 is SGHVS and CDR2 is FQNEAQ. V shed 2 bases and J 5 bases; nucleotides not matched to a gene: 9. The CDR3 consists of 17 residues. The CDR3 nucleotides are TGTGCCAGCAGCTTACGGGACAGGGGGAATGGAATAGATACGCAGTATTTT. It is translated as CASSLRDRGNGIDTQYF.

Turning to this clonotype: The DNA is omitted, as the CDR3 cannot be located on it reliably, and the CDR3 follows TCRdb's listing. The chain uses TRBV7-2 and TRBJ1-2. The CDR3 is 13 amino acids long, termini counted. The germline V gene encodes CDR1 SGHTA and CDR2 FQGNSA. CDR3 region: CAGNWAEGYGCTF.

Turning to this clonotype: One end of the junction varies from germline; a read error may be responsible. The rearrangement links TRBV29-1 to TRBJ1-1; D is unresolved. The CDR3 spans 13 residues. CDR1 is SQVTM and CDR2 is ANQGSEA in the germline V gene. Written as DNA, the CDR3 is TGCGGCGTTGAAGGTGGCTTGGGGACTGAAGCTTTCTTT. Amino acids: CGVEGGLGTEAFF.

The chain has TRBV6-1 and TRBJ2-7; the match to TRBD1 covers 8 bases. Germline CDR1 reads MNHNS; CDR2 reads SASEGT. The CDR3 loop spans 15 amino acids. Here the CDR3 DNA reads TGTGTCGGCAGTGAAGAGGTGACAGGGGCCTACGAGCAGTACTTC. Amino acids: CVGSEEVTGAYEQYF.

Turning to this clonotype: A junction boundary mismatches the germline segment, possibly from a read error. The chain joins TRBV2 to TRBJ1-1; possible D gene TRBD1, 6 bases. Germline CDR1 and CDR2: SNHLY and FYNNEI. This CDR3 is built from 13 residues. CDR3 nucleotides: TGTACCAGCAGGGACACCTCGAACACTGAAGCTTTCTTT. Amino acids: CTSRDTSNTEAFF.

This clonotype has a handful of counts. The chain combines TRBV6-5 with TRBJ2-6, with 7 bases identical to TRBD1. J was trimmed by 2 bases and V by 3 bases; bases with no gene match: 7. Germline V gene data show CDR1 as MNHEY and CDR2 as SVGAGI. The CDR3 loop spans 17 amino acids. CDR3 in amino acids: CASSYHRGDAGANVLTF. The DNA for the CDR3 is TGTGCCAGCAGTTATCACAGGGGCGATGCTGGGGCCAACGTCCTGACTTTC.

Worth noting for this clonotype: A read error may produce the germline difference seen at one junction end. This sequence joins TRBV7-2 and TRBJ1-1; D gene ambiguous. There are 12 residues in the CDR3. Germline-derived CDR1 and CDR2 are SGHTA and FQGNSA. The CDR3 is CVSSLANTEAFF. CDR3 bases: TGTGTCAGCAGCCTGGCGAACACTGAAGCTTTCTTT.

This clonotype has only a few counts. This chain connects TRBV6-2 or TRBV6-3 to TRBJ1-1; D call uncertain. The CDR3 covers 14 residues. Trimming took off 2 bases at V and 5 bases at J, with 12 bases between the two ends. Germline lookup yields CDR1 MNHEY and CDR2 SVGEGT. CDR3 bases: TGTGCCAGCAGTTACAGGGATTTACGAACTGAAGCTTTCTTT. Amino acid sequence: CASSYRDLRTEAFF.

The rearrangement joins TRBV6-6 to TRBJ2-1; either TRBD1 or TRBD2 may supply D (5 bases each). This CDR3 has 17 residues. Germline values: CDR1 MNHNY, CDR2 SVGAGI (reference sequence). V was cut by 5 bases and J by 0 bases, with 17 bases left in between. The CDR3 coding sequence is TGTGCCAGCAGTCTCCCCTCGGGGACGAGCTCCTACAATGAGCAGTTCTTC. This encodes CASSLPSGTSSYNEQFF.

The rearrangement links TRBV27 to TRBJ1-4, with TRBD1 as a possible D gene (5 bases). In germline, CDR1 is MNHEY, CDR2 SMNVEV (reference sequence). The CDR3 consists of 14 residues. V lost 5 bases and J 8 bases, leaving 15 bases between the germline ends. The CDR3 coding sequence is TGTGCCAGCAGTCAATGGGGGTCAGGGGAAAAACTGTTTTTT. It specifies CASSQWGSGEKLFF.

This clonotype was observed many times. This chain joins TRBV12-3 or TRBV12-4 and TRBJ2-7, with a weak D call TRBD2 (6 bases). This CDR3 has 15 residues. Trimming removed 6 bases at V and 2 bases at J, with 17 bases between. The CDR3 nucleotides read TGTGCCAGCAGCCCTGGCGGGACGTTAACCTACGAGCAGTACTTC. As protein: CASSPGGTLTYEQYF.